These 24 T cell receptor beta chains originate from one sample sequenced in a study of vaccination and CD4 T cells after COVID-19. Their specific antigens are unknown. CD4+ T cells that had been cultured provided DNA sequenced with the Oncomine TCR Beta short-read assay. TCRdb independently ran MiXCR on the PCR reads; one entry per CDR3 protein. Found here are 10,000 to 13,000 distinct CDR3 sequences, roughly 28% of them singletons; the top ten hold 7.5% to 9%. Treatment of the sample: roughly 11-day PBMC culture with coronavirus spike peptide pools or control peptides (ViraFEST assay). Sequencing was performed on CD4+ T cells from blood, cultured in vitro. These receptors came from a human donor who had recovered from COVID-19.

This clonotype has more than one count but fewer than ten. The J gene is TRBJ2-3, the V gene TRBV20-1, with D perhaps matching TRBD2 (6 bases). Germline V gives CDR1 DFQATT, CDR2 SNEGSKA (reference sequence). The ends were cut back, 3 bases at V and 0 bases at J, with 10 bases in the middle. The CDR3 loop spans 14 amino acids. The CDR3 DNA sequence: TGCAGTGCTAGTGCTAGCGCGAGCACAGATACGCAGTATTTT. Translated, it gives CSASASASTDTQYF.

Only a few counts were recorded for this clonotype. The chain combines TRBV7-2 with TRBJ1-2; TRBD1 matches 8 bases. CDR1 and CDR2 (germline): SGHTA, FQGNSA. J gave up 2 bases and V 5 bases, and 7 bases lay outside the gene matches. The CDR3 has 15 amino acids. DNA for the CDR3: TGTGCCAGCAGCCCAGAAACAGGGGGAAACTATGGCTACACCTTC. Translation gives CASSPETGGNYGYTF.

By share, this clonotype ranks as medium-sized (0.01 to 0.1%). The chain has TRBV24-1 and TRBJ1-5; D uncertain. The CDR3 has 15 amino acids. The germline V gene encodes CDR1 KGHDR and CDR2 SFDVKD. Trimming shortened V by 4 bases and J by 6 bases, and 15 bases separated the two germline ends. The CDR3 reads CATSDRPGPGQPQHF. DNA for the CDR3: TGTGCCACCAGTGACCGTCCGGGCCCCGGTCAGCCCCAGCATTTT.

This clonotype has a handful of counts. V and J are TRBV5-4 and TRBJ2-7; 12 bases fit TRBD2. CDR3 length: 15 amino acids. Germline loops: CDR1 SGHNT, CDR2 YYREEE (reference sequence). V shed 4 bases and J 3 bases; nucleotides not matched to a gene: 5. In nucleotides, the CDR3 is TGTGCCAGCAGCGAACTAGCGGGAGGTCTCTACGAGCAGTACTTC. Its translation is CASSELAGGLYEQYF.

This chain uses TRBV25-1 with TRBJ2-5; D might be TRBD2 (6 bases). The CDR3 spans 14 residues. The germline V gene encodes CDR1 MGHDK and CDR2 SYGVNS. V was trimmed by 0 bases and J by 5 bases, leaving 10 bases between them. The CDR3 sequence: CASSEYSGGETQYF. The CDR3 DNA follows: TGTGCCAGCAGTGAATATAGCGGCGGGGAGACCCAGTACTTC.

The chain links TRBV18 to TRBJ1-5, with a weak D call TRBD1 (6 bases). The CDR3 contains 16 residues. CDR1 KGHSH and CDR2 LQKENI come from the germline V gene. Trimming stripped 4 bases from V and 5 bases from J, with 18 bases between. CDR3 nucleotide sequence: TGTGCCAGCTCACAGGGAAGTGGGGGGGCATATCAGCCCCAGCATTTT. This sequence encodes CASSQGSGGAYQPQHF. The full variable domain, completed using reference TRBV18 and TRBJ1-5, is NAGVMQNPRHLVRRRGQEARLRCSPMKGHSHVYWYRQLPEEGLKFMVYLQKENIIDESGMPKERFSAEFPKEGPSILRIQQVVRGDSAAYFCASSQGSGGAYQPQHFGDGTRLSIL.

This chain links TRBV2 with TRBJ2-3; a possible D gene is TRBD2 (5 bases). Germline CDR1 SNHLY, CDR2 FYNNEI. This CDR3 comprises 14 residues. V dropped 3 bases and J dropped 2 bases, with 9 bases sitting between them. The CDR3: CASSDPADTDTQYF. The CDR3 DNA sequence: TGTGCCAGCAGTGACCCAGCGGACACAGATACGCAGTATTTT.

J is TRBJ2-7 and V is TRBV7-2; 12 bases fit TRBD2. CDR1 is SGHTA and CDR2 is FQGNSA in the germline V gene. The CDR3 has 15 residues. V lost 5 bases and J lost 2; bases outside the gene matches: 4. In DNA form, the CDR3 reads TGTGCCAGCAGCGCGCGGACTAGCGGGACCTACGAGCAGTACTTC. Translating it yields CASSARTSGTYEQYF. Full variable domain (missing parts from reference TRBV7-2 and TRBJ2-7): GAGVSQSPSNKVTEKGKDVELRCDPISGHTALYWYRQSLGQGLEFLIYFQGNSAPDKSGLPSDRFSAERTGGSVSTLTIQRTQQEDSAVYLCASSARTSGTYEQYFGPGTRLTVT.

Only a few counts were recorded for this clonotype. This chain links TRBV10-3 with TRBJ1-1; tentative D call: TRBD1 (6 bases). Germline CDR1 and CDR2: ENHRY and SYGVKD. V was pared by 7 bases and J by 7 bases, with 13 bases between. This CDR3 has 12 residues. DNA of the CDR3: TGTGCCATCACCCAAGGGGGAGGTGAAGCTTTCTTT. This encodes CAITQGGGEAFF.

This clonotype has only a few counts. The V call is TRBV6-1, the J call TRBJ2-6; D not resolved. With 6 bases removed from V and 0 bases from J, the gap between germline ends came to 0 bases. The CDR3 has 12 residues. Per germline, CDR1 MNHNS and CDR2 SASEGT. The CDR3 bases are TGTGCCAGCAGCTCTGGGGCCAACGTCCTGACTTTC. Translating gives CASSSGANVLTF.

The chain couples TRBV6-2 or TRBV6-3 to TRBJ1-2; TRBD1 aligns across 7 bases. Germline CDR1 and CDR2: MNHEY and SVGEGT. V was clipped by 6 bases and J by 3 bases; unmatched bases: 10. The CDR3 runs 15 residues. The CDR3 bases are TGTGCCAGCAGCCCTACCGACGGGACAGACTATGGCTACACCTTC. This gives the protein CASSPTDGTDYGYTF.

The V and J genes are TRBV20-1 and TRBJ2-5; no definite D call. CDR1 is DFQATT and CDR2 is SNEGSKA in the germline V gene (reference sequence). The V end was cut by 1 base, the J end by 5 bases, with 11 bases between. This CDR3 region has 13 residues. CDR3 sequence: CSARVKVMETQYF. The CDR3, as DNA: TGCAGTGCTAGAGTAAAGGTTATGGAGACCCAGTACTTC.

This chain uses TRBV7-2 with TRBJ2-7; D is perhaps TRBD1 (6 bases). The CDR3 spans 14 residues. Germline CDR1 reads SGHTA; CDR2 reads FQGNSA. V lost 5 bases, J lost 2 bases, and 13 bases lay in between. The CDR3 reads CASSRQTGTYEQYF. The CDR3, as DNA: TGTGCCAGCAGCAGACAGACAGGAACCTACGAGCAGTACTTC.

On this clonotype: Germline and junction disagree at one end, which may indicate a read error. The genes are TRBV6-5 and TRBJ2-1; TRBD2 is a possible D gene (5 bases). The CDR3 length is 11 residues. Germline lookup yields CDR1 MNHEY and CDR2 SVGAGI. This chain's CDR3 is CTSSYPGKQFF. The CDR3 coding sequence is TGTACCAGCAGTTATCCGGGAAAGCAGTTCTTC.

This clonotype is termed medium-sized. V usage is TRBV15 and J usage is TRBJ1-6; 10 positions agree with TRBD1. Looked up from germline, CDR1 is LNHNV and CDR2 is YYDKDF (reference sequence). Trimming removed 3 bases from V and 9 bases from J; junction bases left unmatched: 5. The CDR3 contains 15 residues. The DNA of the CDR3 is TGTGCCACCAGCAGCTCCGACAGGGGGCCTTCACCCCTCCACTTT. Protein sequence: CATSSSDRGPSPLHF.

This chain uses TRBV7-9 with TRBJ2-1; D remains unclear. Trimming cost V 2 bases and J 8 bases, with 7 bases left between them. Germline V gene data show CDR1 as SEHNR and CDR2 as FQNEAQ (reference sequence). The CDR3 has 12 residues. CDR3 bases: TGTGCCAGCAGCTTACAATCCCATGAGCAGTTCTTC. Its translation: CASSLQSHEQFF.

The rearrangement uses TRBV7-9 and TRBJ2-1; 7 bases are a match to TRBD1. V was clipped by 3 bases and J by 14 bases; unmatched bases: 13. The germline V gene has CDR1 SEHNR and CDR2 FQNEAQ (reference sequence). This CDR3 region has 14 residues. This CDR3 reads CASSLDRNLTPKFF. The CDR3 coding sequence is TGTGCCAGCAGCTTGGACAGGAATCTAACCCCCAAGTTCTTC.

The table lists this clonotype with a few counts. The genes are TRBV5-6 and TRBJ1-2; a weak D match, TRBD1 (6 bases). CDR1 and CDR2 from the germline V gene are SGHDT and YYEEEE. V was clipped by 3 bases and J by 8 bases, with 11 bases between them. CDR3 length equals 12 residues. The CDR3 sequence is CASSSTGLGYTF. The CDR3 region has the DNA TGTGCCAGCAGCTCGACAGGCCTCGGCTACACCTTC. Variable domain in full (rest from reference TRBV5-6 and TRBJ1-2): DAGVTQSPTHLIKTRGQQVTLRCSPKSGHDTVSWYQQALGQGPQFIFQYYEEEERQRGNFPDRFSGHQFPNYSSELNVNALLLGDSALYLCASSSTGLGYTFGSGTRLTVV.

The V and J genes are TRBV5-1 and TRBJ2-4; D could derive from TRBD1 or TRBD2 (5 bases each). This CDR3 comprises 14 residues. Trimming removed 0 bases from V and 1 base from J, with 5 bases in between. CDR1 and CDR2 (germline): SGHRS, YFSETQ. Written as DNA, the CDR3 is TGCGCCAGCAGCTTGGGGGGGGCCAAAAACATTCAGTACTTC. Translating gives CASSLGGAKNIQYF.

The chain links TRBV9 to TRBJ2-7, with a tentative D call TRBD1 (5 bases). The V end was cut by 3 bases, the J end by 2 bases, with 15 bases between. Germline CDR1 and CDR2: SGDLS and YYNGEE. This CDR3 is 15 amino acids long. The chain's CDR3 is CASSASGSTAYEQYF. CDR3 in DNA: TGTGCCAGCAGCGCCTCAGGGTCAACTGCCTACGAGCAGTACTTC.

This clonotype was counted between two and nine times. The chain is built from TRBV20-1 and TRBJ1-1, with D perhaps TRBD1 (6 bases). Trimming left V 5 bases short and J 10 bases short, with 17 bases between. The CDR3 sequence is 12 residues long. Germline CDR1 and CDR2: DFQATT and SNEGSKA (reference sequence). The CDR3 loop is CSAEDTQGRAFF. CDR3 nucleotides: TGCAGTGCTGAGGACACCCAGGGGCGAGCTTTCTTT.

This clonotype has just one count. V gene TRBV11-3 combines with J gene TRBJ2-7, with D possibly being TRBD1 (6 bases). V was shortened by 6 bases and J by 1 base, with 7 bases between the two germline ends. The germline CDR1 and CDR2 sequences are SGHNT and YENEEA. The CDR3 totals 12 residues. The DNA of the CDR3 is TGTGCCAGCAGGGACAGATCCTACGAGCAGTACTTC. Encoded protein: CASRDRSYEQYF.

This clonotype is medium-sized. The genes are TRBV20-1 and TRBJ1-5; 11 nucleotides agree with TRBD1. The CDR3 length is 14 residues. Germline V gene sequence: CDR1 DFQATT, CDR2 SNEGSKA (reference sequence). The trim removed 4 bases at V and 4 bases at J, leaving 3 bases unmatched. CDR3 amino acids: CSAKGTGGNQPQHF. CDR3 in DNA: TGCAGTGCTAAGGGGACAGGGGGTAATCAGCCCCAGCATTTT.

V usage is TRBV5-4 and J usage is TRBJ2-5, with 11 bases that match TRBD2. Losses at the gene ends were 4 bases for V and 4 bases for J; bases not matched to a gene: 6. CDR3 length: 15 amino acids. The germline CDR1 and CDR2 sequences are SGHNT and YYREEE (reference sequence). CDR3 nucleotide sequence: TGTGCCAGCAGCCCGGGACTAGCGGAGGGAGAGACCCAGTACTTC. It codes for CASSPGLAEGETQYF.